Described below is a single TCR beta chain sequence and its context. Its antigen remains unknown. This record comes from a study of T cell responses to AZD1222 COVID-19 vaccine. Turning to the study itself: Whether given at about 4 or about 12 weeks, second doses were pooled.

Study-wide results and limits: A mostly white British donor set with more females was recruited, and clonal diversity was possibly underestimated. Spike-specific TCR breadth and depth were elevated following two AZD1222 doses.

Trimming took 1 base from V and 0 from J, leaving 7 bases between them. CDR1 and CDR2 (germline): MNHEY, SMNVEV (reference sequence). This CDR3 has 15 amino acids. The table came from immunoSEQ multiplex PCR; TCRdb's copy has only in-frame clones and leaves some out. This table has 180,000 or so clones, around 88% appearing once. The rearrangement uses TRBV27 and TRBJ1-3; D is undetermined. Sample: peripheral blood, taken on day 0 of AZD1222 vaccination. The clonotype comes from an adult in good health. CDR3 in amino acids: CASSLYPASGNTIYF. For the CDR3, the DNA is TGTGCCAGCAGTTTATATCCGGCCTCTGGAAACACCATATATTTT.